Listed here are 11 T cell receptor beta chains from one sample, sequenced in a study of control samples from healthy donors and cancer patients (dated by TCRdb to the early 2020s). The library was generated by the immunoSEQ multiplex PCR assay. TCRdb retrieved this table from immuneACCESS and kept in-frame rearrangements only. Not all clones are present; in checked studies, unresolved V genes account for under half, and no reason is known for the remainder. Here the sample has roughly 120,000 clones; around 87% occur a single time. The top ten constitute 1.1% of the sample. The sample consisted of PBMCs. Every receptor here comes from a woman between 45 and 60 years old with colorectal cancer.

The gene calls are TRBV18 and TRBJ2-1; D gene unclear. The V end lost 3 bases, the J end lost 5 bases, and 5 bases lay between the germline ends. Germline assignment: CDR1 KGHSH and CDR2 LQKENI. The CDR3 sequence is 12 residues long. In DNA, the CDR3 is TGTGCCAGCTCACCTGGGGACAATGAGCAGTTCTTC. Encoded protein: CASSPGDNEQFF.

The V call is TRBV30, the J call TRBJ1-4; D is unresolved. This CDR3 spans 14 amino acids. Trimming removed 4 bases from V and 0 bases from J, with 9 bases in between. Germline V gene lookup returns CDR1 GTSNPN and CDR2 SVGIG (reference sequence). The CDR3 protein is CAWKESATNEKLFF. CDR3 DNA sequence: TGTGCCTGGAAGGAATCTGCAACTAATGAAAAACTGTTTTTT.

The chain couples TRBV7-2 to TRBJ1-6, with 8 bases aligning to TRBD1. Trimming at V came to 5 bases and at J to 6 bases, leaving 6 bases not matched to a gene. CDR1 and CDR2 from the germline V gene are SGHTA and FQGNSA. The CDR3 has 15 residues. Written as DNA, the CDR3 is TGTGCCAGCAGCCAGATAGGACAGGGTAATTCACCCCTCCACTTT. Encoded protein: CASSQIGQGNSPLHF.

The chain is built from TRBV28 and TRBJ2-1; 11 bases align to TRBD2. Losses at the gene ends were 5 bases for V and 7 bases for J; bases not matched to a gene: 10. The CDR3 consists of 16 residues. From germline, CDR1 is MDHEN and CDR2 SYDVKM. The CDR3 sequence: CASSTPLAGVVNEQFF. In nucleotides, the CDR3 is TGTGCCAGCAGTACGCCACTAGCGGGAGTTGTGAATGAGCAGTTCTTC.

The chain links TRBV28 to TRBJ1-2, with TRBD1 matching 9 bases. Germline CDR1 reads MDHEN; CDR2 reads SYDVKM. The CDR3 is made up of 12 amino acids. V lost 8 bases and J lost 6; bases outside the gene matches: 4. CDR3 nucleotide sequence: TGTGCCAGCGGGGACAGGGAGGATGGCTACACCTTC. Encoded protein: CASGDREDGYTF.

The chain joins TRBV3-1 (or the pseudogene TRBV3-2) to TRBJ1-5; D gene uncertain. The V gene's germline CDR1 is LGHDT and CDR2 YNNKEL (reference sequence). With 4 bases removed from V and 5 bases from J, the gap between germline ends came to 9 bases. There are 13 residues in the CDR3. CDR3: CASSRGPDQPQHF. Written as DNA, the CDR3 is TGTGCCAGCAGCCGAGGCCCCGATCAGCCCCAGCATTTT.

In DNA form, the CDR3 reads TGTGCCAGCAGCTTAATGAGGAGCGTCGGCGAGCAGTACTTC. This encodes CASSLMRSVGEQYF. The J gene is TRBJ2-7, the V gene TRBV7-2; D call uncertain. Germline CDR1 SGHTA, CDR2 FQGNSA. V was cut by 2 bases and J by 6 bases, with 14 bases left in between. The CDR3 runs 14 residues. The full variable domain, completed using reference TRBV7-2 and TRBJ2-7, is GAGVSQSPSNKVTEKGKDVELRCDPISGHTALYWYRQSLGQGLEFLIYFQGNSAPDKSGLPSDRFSAERTGGSVSTLTIQRTQQEDSAVYLCASSLMRSVGEQYFGPGTRLTVT.

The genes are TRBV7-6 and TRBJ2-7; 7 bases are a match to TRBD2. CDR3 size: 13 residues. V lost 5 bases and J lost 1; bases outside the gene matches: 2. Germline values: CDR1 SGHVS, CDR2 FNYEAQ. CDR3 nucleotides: TGTGCCAGCAGCACGGGGGGTTCCTACGAGCAGTACTTC. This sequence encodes CASSTGGSYEQYF.

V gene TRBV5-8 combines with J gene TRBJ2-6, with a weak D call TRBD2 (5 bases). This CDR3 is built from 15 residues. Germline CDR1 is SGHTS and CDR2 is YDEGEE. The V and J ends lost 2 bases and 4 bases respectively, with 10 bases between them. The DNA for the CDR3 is TGTGCCAGCAGCTTCCGGGGTTCCGGGGCCAACGTCCTGACTTTC. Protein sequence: CASSFRGSGANVLTF.

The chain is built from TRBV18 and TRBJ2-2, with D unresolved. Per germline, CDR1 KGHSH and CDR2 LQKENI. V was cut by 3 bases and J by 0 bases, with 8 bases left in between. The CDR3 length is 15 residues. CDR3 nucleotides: TGTGCCAGCTCACCCGGACCCGCGAACACCGGGGAGCTGTTTTTT. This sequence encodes CASSPGPANTGELFF.

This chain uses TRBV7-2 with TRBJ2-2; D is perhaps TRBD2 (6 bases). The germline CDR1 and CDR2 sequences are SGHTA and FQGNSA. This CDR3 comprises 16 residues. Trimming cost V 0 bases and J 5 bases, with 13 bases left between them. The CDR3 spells CASSLARGAVTGELFF. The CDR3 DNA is TGTGCCAGCAGCTTAGCCCGCGGGGCGGTAACCGGGGAGCTGTTTTTT.